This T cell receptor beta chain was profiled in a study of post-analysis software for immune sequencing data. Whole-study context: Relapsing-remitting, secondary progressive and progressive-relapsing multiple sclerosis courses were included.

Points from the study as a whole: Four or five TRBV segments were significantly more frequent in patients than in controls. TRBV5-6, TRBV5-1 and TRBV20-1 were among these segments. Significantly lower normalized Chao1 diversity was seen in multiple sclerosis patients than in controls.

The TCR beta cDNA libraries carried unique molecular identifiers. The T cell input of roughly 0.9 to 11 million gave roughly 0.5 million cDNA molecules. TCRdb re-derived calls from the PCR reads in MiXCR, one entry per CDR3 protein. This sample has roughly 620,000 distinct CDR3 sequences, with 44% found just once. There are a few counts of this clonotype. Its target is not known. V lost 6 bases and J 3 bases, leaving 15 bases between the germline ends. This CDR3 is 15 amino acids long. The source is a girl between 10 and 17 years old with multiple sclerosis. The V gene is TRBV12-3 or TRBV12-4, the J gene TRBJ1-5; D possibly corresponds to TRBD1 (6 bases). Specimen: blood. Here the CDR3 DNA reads TGTGCCAGCAGCGCCACCGCAGGGGCCAATCAGCCCCAGCATTTT. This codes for CASSATAGANQPQHF.